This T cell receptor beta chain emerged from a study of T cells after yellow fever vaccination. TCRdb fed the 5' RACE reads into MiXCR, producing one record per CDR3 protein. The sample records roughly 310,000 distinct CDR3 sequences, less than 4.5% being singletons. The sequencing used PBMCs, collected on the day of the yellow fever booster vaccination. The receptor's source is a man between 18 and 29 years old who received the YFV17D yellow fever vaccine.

CDR3 region: CASSPGTSADTQYF. The CDR3 bases are TGCGCCAGCAGCCCGGGGACTAGCGCAGATACGCAGTATTTT. This chain joins TRBV4-3 and TRBJ2-3, with 10 positions matching TRBD2. The CDR3 is 14 residues long. The germline V gene encodes CDR1 LGHNA and CDR2 YSLEER. Trimming removed 4 bases from V and 4 bases from J; junction bases left unmatched: 2.